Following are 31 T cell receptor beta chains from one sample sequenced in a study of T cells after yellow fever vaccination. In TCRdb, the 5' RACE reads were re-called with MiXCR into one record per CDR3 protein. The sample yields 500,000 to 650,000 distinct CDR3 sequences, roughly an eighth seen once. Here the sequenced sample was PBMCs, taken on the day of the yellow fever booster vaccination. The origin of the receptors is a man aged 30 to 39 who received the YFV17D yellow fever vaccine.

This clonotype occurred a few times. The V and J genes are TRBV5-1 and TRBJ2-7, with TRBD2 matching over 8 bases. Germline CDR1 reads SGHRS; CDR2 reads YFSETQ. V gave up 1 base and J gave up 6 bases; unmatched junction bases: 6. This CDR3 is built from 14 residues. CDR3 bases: TGCGCCAGCAGCTTGTTGCGGGAGGAATTCGAGCAGTACTTC. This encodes CASSLLREEFEQYF.

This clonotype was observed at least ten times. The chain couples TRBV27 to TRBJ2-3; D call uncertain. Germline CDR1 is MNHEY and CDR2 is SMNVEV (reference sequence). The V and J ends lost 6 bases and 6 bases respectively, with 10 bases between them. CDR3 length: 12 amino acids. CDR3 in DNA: TGTGCCAGCAGGGCTAGGATGGATACGCAGTATTTT. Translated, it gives CASRARMDTQYF.

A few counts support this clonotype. CDR3 coding DNA: TGCGCCAGCAGCCCGGAGCTCCACGGGGACTACGAGCAGTACTTC. Encoded protein: CASSPELHGDYEQYF. The V call is TRBV4-3, the J call TRBJ2-7, with a weak D call TRBD2 (5 bases). The V end lost 4 bases, the J end lost 3 bases, and 16 bases lay between the germline ends. From germline, CDR1 is LGHNA and CDR2 YSLEER. This CDR3 region has 15 residues.

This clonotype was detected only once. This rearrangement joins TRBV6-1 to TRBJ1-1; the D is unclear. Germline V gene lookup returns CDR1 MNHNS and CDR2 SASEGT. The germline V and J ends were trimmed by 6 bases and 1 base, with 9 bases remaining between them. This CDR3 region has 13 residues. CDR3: CASRSGANTEAFF. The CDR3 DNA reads TGTGCCAGCAGAAGTGGCGCGAACACTGAAGCTTTCTTT.

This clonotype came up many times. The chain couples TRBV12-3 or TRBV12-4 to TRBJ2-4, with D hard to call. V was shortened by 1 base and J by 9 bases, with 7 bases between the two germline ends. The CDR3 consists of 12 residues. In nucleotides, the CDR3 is TGTGCCAGCAGTTTAGATGTGGGCATTCAGTACTTC. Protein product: CASSLDVGIQYF.

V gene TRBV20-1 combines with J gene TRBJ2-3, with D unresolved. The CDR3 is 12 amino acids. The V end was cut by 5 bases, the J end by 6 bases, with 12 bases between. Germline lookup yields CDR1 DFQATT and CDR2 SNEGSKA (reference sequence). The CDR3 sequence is CSAHTQRDTQYF. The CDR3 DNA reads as TGCAGTGCTCACACCCAACGGGATACGCAGTATTTT.

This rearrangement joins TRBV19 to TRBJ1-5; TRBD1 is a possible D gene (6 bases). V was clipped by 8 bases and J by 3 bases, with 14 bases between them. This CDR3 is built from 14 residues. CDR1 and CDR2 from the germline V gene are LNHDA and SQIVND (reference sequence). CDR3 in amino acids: CASHSRGTNQPQHF. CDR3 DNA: TGTGCCAGTCACAGCAGGGGTACCAATCAGCCCCAGCATTTT.

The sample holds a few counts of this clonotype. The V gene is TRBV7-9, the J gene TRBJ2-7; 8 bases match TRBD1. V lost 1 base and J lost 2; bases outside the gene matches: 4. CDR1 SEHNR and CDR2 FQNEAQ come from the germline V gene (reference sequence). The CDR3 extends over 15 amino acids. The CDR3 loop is CASSLVGDRTYEQYF. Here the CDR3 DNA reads TGTGCCAGCAGCTTAGTAGGGGACAGGACCTACGAGCAGTACTTC.

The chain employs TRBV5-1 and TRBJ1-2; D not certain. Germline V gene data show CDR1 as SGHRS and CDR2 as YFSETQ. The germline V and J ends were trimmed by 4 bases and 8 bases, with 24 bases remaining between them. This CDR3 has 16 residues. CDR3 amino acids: CASSVLTGSLVGGYTF. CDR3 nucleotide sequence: TGCGCCAGCAGCGTTCTAACGGGCAGTCTTGTAGGAGGCTACACCTTC.

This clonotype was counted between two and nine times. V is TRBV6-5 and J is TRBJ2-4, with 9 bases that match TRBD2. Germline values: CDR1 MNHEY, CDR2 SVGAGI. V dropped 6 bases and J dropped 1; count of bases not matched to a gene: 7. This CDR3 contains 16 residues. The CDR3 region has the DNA TGTGCCAGCAGCCACTCGGCGGGGGGGGCCAAAAACATTCAGTACTTC. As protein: CASSHSAGGAKNIQYF.

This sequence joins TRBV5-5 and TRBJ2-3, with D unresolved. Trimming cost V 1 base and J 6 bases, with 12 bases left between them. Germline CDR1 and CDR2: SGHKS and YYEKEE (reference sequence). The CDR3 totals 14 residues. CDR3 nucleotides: TGTGCCAGCAGCTTGAAGGGCTCCGAGGATACGCAGTATTTT. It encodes CASSLKGSEDTQYF.

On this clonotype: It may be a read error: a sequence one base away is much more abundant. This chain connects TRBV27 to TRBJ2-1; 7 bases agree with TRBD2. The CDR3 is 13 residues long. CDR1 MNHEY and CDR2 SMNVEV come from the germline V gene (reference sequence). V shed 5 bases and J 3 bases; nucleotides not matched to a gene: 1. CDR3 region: CASSRGVYNEQFF. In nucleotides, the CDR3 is TGTGCCAGCAGTCGGGGGGTCTACAATGAGCAGTTCTTC.

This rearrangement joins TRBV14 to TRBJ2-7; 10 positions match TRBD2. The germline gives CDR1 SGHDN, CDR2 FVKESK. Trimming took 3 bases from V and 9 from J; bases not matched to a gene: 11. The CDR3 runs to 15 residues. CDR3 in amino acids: CASSQALAGAHGQYF. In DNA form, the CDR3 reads TGTGCCAGCAGCCAGGCTCTAGCGGGAGCCCACGGGCAGTACTTC.

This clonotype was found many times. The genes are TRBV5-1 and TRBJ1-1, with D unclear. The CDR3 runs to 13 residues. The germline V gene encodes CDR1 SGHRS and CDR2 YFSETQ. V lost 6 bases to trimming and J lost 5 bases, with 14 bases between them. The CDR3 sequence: CASMGYPRTEAFF. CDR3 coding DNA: TGCGCCAGCATGGGCTACCCGAGGACTGAAGCTTTCTTT.

This chain's CDR3 is CATEVRREGSYNEQFF. CDR3 nucleotide sequence: TGTGCCACCGAGGTACGTCGGGAGGGCTCCTACAATGAGCAGTTCTTC. The chain couples TRBV24-1 to TRBJ2-1; 8 nucleotides match TRBD2. This CDR3 is built from 16 residues. J lost 0 bases, V lost 9 bases, and 9 bases had no gene match. Germline V gene lookup returns CDR1 KGHDR and CDR2 SFDVKD.

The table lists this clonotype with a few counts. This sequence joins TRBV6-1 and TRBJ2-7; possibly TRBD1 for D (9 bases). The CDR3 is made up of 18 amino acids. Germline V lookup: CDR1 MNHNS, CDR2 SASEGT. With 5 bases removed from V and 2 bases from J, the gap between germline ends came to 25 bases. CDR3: CASSRDRDISGRPYEQYF. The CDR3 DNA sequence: TGTGCCAGCAGTCGGGACAGGGATATAAGCGGGAGACCCTACGAGCAGTACTTC.

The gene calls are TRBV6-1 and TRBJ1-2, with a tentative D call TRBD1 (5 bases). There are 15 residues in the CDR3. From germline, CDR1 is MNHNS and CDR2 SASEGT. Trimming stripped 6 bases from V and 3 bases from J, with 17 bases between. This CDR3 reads CASSLLKGEYYGYTF. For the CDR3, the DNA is TGTGCCAGCAGCCTACTGAAAGGGGAATACTATGGCTACACCTTC.

DNA for the CDR3: TGTGCCAGCAGCCCCAGGACTACCTTGGGCGATGAGCAGTTCTTC. Amino acids: CASSPRTTLGDEQFF. The chain recombines TRBV7-9 with TRBJ2-1; perhaps TRBD2 as D (6 bases). Germline V gives CDR1 SEHNR, CDR2 FQNEAQ (reference sequence). This CDR3 is built from 15 residues. Trimming pared 5 bases from V and 8 bases from J, leaving 19 bases between.

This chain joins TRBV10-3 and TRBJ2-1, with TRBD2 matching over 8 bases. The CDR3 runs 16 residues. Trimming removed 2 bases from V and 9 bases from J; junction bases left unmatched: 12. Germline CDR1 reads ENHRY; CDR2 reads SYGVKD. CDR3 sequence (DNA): TGTGCCATCAGTGAGATTAACGGGAGGGGGACCGTTGAGCAGTTCTTC. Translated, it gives CAISEINGRGTVEQFF.

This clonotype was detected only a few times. The CDR3 DNA reads as TGCAGTGCTAGGGAAGCCGGGAGATACTATGGCTACACCTTC. The encoded protein is CSAREAGRYYGYTF. The V gene is TRBV20-1, the J gene TRBJ1-2; D remains unclear. Germline V gives CDR1 DFQATT, CDR2 SNEGSKA (reference sequence). Deletions cut 3 bases from V and 3 bases from J, with 14 bases between. CDR3 length: 14 amino acids.

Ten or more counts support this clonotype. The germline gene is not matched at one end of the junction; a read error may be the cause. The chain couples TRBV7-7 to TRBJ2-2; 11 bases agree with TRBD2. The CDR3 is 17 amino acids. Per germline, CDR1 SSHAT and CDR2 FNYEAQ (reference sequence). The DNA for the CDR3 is TGTGCTAGCACCCCCGGTGGCCTAGCGGGAGGAGGAGGGGAGCTGTTTTTT. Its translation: CASTPGGLAGGGGELFF.

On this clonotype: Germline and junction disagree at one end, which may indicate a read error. CDR3 protein: CASSSAPHKSIQYF. The CDR3, as DNA: TGTGCCAGCAGCTCCGCTCCCCACAAAAGCATTCAGTACTTC. This chain connects TRBV7-2 to TRBJ2-4; D remains unclear. CDR3 length equals 14 residues. The germline CDR1 and CDR2 sequences are SGHTA and FQGNSA.

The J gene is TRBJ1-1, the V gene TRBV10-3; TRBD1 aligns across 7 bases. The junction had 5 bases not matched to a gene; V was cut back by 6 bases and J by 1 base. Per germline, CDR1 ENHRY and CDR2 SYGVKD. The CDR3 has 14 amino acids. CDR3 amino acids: CAISPGQKNTEAFF. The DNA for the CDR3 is TGTGCCATCAGCCCGGGACAGAAGAACACTGAAGCTTTCTTT.

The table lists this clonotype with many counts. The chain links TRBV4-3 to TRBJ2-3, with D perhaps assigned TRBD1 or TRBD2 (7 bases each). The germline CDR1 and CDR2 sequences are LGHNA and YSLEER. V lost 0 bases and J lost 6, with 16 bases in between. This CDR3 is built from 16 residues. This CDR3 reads CASSQEGGGAADTQYF. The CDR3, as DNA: TGCGCCAGCAGCCAAGAGGGAGGGGGCGCGGCGGATACGCAGTATTTT.

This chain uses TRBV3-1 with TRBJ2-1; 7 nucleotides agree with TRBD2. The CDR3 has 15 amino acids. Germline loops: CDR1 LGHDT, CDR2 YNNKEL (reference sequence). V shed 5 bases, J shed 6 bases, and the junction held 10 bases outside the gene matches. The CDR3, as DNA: TGTGCCAGCAGCTCCCGGACTAGGGAGGGCAATGAGCAGTTCTTC. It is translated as CASSSRTREGNEQFF.

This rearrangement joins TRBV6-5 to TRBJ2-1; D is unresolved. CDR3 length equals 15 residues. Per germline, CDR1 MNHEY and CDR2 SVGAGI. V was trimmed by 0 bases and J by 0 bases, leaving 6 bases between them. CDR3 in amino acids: CASSYSRSSYNEQFF. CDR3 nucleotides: TGTGCCAGCAGTTACTCCAGGAGCTCCTACAATGAGCAGTTCTTC.

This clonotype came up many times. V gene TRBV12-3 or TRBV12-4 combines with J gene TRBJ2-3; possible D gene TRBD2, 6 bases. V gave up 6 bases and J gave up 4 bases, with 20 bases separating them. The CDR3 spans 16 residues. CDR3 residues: CASSTLSRGFPDTQYF. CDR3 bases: TGTGCCAGCAGCACCCTGTCCCGGGGGTTCCCAGATACGCAGTATTTT.

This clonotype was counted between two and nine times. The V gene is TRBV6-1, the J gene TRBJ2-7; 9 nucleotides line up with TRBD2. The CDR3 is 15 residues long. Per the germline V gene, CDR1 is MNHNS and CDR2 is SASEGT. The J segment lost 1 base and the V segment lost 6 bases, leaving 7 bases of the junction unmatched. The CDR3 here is CASRLGLASSYEQYF. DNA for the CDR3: TGTGCCAGCAGGCTCGGACTAGCGTCATCCTACGAGCAGTACTTC.

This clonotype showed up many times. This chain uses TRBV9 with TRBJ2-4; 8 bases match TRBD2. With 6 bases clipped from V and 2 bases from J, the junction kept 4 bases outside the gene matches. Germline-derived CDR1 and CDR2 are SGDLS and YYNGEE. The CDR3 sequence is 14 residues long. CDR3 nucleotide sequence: TGTGCCAGCAACTCGGGAGGGTCCAAAAACATTCAGTACTTC. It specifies CASNSGGSKNIQYF.

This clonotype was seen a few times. The chain's CDR3 is CASSLGPGQGNEKLFF. The CDR3 DNA reads TGTGCCAGCAGTTTAGGCCCGGGACAGGGGAATGAAAAACTGTTTTTT. The V gene is TRBV12-3 or TRBV12-4, the J gene TRBJ1-4, with TRBD1 matching 10 bases. The ends lost 1 base at V and 5 bases at J; junction bases unmatched: 4. This CDR3 is 16 amino acids long.

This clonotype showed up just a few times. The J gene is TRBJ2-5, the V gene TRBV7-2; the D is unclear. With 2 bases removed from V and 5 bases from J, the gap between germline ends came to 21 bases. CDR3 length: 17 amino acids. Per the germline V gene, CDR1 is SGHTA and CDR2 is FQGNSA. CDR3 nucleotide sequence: TGTGCCAGCAGCTTATCGGTTATATGGAAAACAGTGGAGACCCAGTACTTC. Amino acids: CASSLSVIWKTVETQYF.